These T cell receptor beta chains were read from a single sample in a study of response to subunit inactivated influenza vaccine. MiXCR was run by TCRdb on the RT-PCR reads, yielding one entry per CDR3 protein. The repertoire has over 750,000 distinct CDR3 sequences, approximately 22% of them found once; the top ten carry more than 8.5%. This sample comprised PBMCs from blood, obtained 4 to 6 days after vaccination. The receptors were gathered from a man aged 45 to 65 who received an inactivated influenza vaccine. The CDR3 runs from the conserved cysteine through the conserved F or W. The order of the fields is V gene, J gene, D gene, CDR3 protein. The D gene is left open where the match is weak.

v_call: TRBV29-1
j_call: TRBJ1-1
d_call: -
cdr3_aa: CSVVLGGNTEAFF

v_call: TRBV2
j_call: TRBJ2-1
d_call: -
cdr3_aa: CASSESWSRQFF

v_call: TRBV25-1
j_call: TRBJ2-1
d_call: -
cdr3_aa: CASSGIRDSYNEQFF

v_call: TRBV5-1
j_call: TRBJ1-3
d_call: TRBD1
cdr3_aa: CASRTTGGSGNTIYF

v_call: TRBV20-1
j_call: TRBJ2-3
d_call: TRBD2
cdr3_aa: CSARGSGNADTQYF

v_call: TRBV12-3/TRBV12-4
j_call: TRBJ2-1
d_call: -
cdr3_aa: CASIRREIAYEQFF

v_call: TRBV5-1
j_call: TRBJ2-4
d_call: -
cdr3_aa: CASSLGSPENIQYF

v_call: TRBV7-2
j_call: TRBJ2-1
d_call: TRBD2
cdr3_aa: CASSFSGLAGVEQFF

v_call: TRBV20-1
j_call: TRBJ1-1
d_call: -
cdr3_aa: CSARGDPGLAFF

v_call: TRBV5-5
j_call: TRBJ1-4
d_call: -
cdr3_aa: CASSLVPTLANEKLFF

v_call: TRBV6-1
j_call: TRBJ2-1
d_call: -
cdr3_aa: CATQSGTARDEQFF

v_call: TRBV24-1
j_call: TRBJ2-3
d_call: TRBD2
cdr3_aa: CATSDFSGGATDTQYF

v_call: TRBV6-2/TRBV6-3
j_call: TRBJ2-3
d_call: TRBD2
cdr3_aa: CASIRGGADTQYF

v_call: TRBV25-1
j_call: TRBJ2-7
d_call: TRBD2
cdr3_aa: CASSEVQGYLRAAGTSYEQYF

v_call: TRBV29-1
j_call: TRBJ1-5
d_call: TRBD1
cdr3_aa: CSAGDRDGNQPQHF

v_call: TRBV6-2/TRBV6-3
j_call: TRBJ2-7
d_call: -
cdr3_aa: CASSPADIFYEQYF

v_call: TRBV4-3
j_call: TRBJ2-1
d_call: -
cdr3_aa: CASSRLADGSSSHLNEQFF

v_call: TRBV7-6
j_call: TRBJ2-7
d_call: -
cdr3_aa: CASSYEETGRYEQYF

v_call: TRBV3-1
j_call: TRBJ1-2
d_call: -
cdr3_aa: CASSQEVGRTPNGYTF

v_call: TRBV20-1
j_call: TRBJ1-6
d_call: -
cdr3_aa: CSASRGGRSYNSPLHF

v_call: TRBV7-2
j_call: TRBJ2-1
d_call: -
cdr3_aa: CASSLALLENNEQFF

v_call: TRBV20-1
j_call: TRBJ1-1
d_call: TRBD1
cdr3_aa: CSARDFAEGQGKF

v_call: TRBV4-2
j_call: TRBJ2-7
d_call: -
cdr3_aa: CASSQENYGSYEQYF

v_call: TRBV6-5
j_call: TRBJ1-4
d_call: -
cdr3_aa: CASSYLPDGDEKLFF

v_call: TRBV27
j_call: -
d_call: -
cdr3_aa: CASSLLSSGGSDTQHF

v_call: TRBV20-1
j_call: TRBJ2-7
d_call: TRBD1
cdr3_aa: CSASTGVSYEQYF

v_call: TRBV5-1
j_call: TRBJ2-3
d_call: -
cdr3_aa: CASSQEGDWTDTQYF

v_call: TRBV28
j_call: TRBJ2-3
d_call: TRBD2
cdr3_aa: CASSFHQAGPNTDTQYF

v_call: TRBV15
j_call: TRBJ2-1
d_call: -
cdr3_aa: CATSARQEAEQFF

v_call: TRBV4-3
j_call: TRBJ1-2
d_call: -
cdr3_aa: CASKLPGYYGYTF

v_call: TRBV20-1
j_call: TRBJ2-1
d_call: -
cdr3_aa: CSARVAGIPYNEQFF

v_call: TRBV12-3/TRBV12-4
j_call: TRBJ2-5
d_call: TRBD2
cdr3_aa: CASRPPGLAGRETQYF

v_call: TRBV21-1
j_call: TRBJ1-5
d_call: -
cdr3_aa: CASSKGPRNQPQHF

v_call: TRBV20-1
j_call: TRBJ2-1
d_call: TRBD2
cdr3_aa: CSARLSGGLAEQFF

v_call: TRBV6-5
j_call: TRBJ1-1
d_call: -
cdr3_aa: CASSYYSETMNTEAFF

v_call: TRBV4-2
j_call: TRBJ1-3
d_call: -
cdr3_aa: CASSQDWVTSGNTIYF

v_call: TRBV7-2
j_call: TRBJ1-1
d_call: -
cdr3_aa: CASSFHNTEAFF

v_call: TRBV7-3
j_call: TRBJ2-1
d_call: -
cdr3_aa: CASSSGPFNEQFF

v_call: TRBV20-1
j_call: TRBJ2-7
d_call: TRBD2
cdr3_aa: CSAPLWGGSYEQYF

v_call: TRBV29-1
j_call: TRBJ1-2
d_call: -
cdr3_aa: CSVEPPGLYGYTF

v_call: TRBV20-1
j_call: TRBJ1-1
d_call: -
cdr3_aa: CSASSIANTEAFF

v_call: TRBV29-1
j_call: TRBJ2-5
d_call: -
cdr3_aa: CSVVRDNQETQYF

v_call: TRBV7-6
j_call: TRBJ2-7
d_call: -
cdr3_aa: CASSFSQGGEQYF

v_call: TRBV6-2/TRBV6-3
j_call: TRBJ1-5
d_call: -
cdr3_aa: CASSGWTDYSNQPQHF

v_call: TRBV7-8
j_call: TRBJ1-1
d_call: -
cdr3_aa: CASSLRTDLNTEAFF

v_call: TRBV7-9
j_call: TRBJ2-1
d_call: -
cdr3_aa: CASSSLWHEQFF

v_call: TRBV6-1
j_call: TRBJ1-4
d_call: -
cdr3_aa: CASSASTNEKLFF

v_call: TRBV11-2
j_call: TRBJ2-5
d_call: TRBD2
cdr3_aa: CASSRNRGWGGRSQETQYF

v_call: TRBV5-1
j_call: TRBJ2-1
d_call: TRBD2
cdr3_aa: CASTDGVAGVNEQFF

v_call: TRBV30
j_call: TRBJ2-1
d_call: TRBD2
cdr3_aa: CAWSSDTGGNNEQFF

v_call: TRBV20-1
j_call: TRBJ2-1
d_call: -
cdr3_aa: CSASPDSKSEQFF

v_call: TRBV27
j_call: TRBJ2-3
d_call: TRBD2
cdr3_aa: CASRGLAGSTDTQYF

v_call: TRBV5-1
j_call: TRBJ2-5
d_call: -
cdr3_aa: CASSLAQETQYF

v_call: TRBV15
j_call: TRBJ2-3
d_call: -
cdr3_aa: CATSREVYGESQYF